Each of the 31 T cell receptor beta chains below was sequenced from the same sample in a study of T cells in Graves' hyperthyroidism and ophthalmopathy. RNA transcripts gave rise to amplified TCR beta CDR3 regions. Primed by the HTBI set, a first-round RT-PCR was run on the TCR CDR3. TCRdb re-derived calls from the multiplex PCR reads in MiXCR, one entry per CDR3 protein. The sample holds approximately 430,000 distinct CDR3 sequences, around 14% seen once. The sequenced sample was blood. The receptors here all came from a woman aged 18-29 years with Graves' hyperthyroidism.

The chain recombines TRBV20-1 with TRBJ2-1; 9 nucleotides match TRBD1. After removal of 2 bases from V and 4 bases from J, the junction contained 9 bases not matched to a gene. The germline gives CDR1 DFQATT, CDR2 SNEGSKA (reference sequence). The CDR3 contains 16 residues. The CDR3 loop reads CSARSFGTGFYNEQFF. DNA for the CDR3: TGCAGTGCTAGAAGTTTCGGGACAGGGTTTTACAATGAGCAGTTCTTC.

This clonotype was seen at least ten times. The chain employs TRBV30 and TRBJ2-2; D remains unclear. The CDR3 spans 13 residues. Germline values: CDR1 GTSNPN, CDR2 SVGIG (reference sequence). Trimming stripped 3 bases from V and 2 bases from J, with 7 bases between. The CDR3 region has the DNA TGTGCCTGGAGGGTAGACAACACCGGGGAGCTGTTTTTT. Residues: CAWRVDNTGELFF.

This clonotype appeared many times. The CDR3 coding sequence is TGTGCCAGCAGCCCGGACGGGGGATGGCAGCCCCAGCATTTT. As protein: CASSPDGGWQPQHF. The chain couples TRBV5-5 to TRBJ1-5; D is possibly TRBD1 (5 bases). With 4 bases removed from V and 7 bases from J, the gap between germline ends came to 15 bases. CDR1 and CDR2 from the germline V gene are SGHKS and YYEKEE (reference sequence). The CDR3 is 14 residues long.

This clonotype was recorded many times. The V and J genes are TRBV6-1 and TRBJ2-3; 9 bases are a match to TRBD1. V gave up 4 bases and J gave up 4 bases; unmatched junction bases: 9. The germline V gene has CDR1 MNHNS and CDR2 SASEGT. The CDR3 runs 16 residues. The CDR3 coding sequence is TGTGCCAGCAGTGCCGCCCGGACAGGGGCGGCAGATACGCAGTATTTT. It specifies CASSAARTGAADTQYF.

This clonotype was detected many times. The chain couples TRBV6-5 to TRBJ2-5; D unclear. The CDR3 is 15 residues long. The germline V gene has CDR1 MNHEY and CDR2 SVGAGI. The V end lost 0 bases, the J end lost 1 base, and 9 bases lay between the germline ends. The CDR3 protein is CASSYSRAPQETQYF. As DNA, the CDR3 is TGTGCCAGCAGTTACTCACGGGCCCCCCAAGAGACCCAGTACTTC.

In its sample, this clonotype was seen many times. The gene calls are TRBV20-1 and TRBJ1-5; D gene uncertain. Trimming cost V 0 bases and J 3 bases, with 9 bases left between them. This CDR3 region has 14 residues. Per germline, CDR1 DFQATT and CDR2 SNEGSKA (reference sequence). The CDR3 region has the DNA TGCAGTGCTAGAGACGCAGAGCACAATCAGCCCCAGCATTTT. Translated, it gives CSARDAEHNQPQHF.

In this sample, this clonotype turned up many times. This sequence joins TRBV27 and TRBJ1-4; TRBD1 agrees at 11 bases. CDR3 size: 14 residues. Germline V gene data show CDR1 as MNHEY and CDR2 as SMNVEV (reference sequence). J lost 8 bases, V lost 6 bases, and 5 bases had no gene match. CDR3 amino acids: CASRGQGGDEKLFF. CDR3 coding DNA: TGTGCCAGCAGGGGACAGGGGGGAGACGAAAAACTGTTTTTT.

As for this clonotype: An end of the junction does not agree with germline; a read error may underlie this. The chain combines TRBV24-1 with TRBJ2-5; a possible D gene is TRBD2 (7 bases). From germline, CDR1 is KGHDR and CDR2 SFDVKD. The CDR3 consists of 15 residues. This chain's CDR3 is CVTSGKTGREETQYF. CDR3 DNA sequence: TGTGTCACCAGTGGGAAAACAGGGAGGGAGGAGACCCAGTACTTC.

This clonotype was counted many times. The chain has TRBV20-1 and TRBJ2-7, with TRBD1 matching over 7 bases. V trimming: 5 bases; J trimming: 5 bases; junction bases outside the gene matches: 12. The CDR3 runs 14 residues. CDR1 is DFQATT and CDR2 is SNEGSKA in the germline V gene (reference sequence). CDR3 coding DNA: TGCAGTGCTTCCAGGGCCTTAACAGGGGACGAGCAGTACTTC. Amino acid sequence: CSASRALTGDEQYF.

This clonotype was found many times. The chain employs TRBV27 and TRBJ2-7; perhaps TRBD2 as D (7 bases). CDR3 length: 14 residues. Trimming pared 4 bases from V and 3 bases from J, leaving 13 bases between. CDR1 MNHEY and CDR2 SMNVEV come from the germline V gene (reference sequence). Written as DNA, the CDR3 is TGTGCCAGCAGTTCGGGGGGCTGGGACTACGAGCAGTACTTC. Amino acid sequence: CASSSGGWDYEQYF.

In this sample, this clonotype turned up many times. This chain links TRBV4-1 with TRBJ1-5, with D possibly being TRBD1 (6 bases). CDR1 and CDR2 from the germline V gene are MGHRA and YSYEKL. The CDR3 runs to 15 residues. Between the trimmed V and J ends, which lost 0 bases and 5 bases, there was a span of 11 bases. This CDR3 is CASSQDGTGYQPQHF. CDR3 coding DNA: TGCGCCAGCAGCCAAGATGGAACAGGGTATCAGCCCCAGCATTTT.

CDR3: CASSSETFLPLQPQHF. CDR3 DNA: TGTGCCAGCAGTTCGGAGACATTTCTCCCCCTTCAGCCCCAGCATTTT. The chain joins TRBV12-3 or TRBV12-4 to TRBJ1-5, with D uncertain. CDR3 length: 16 amino acids. V gave up 4 bases and J gave up 6 bases, with 19 bases separating them.

This clonotype occurred many times. This sequence joins TRBV3-1 and TRBJ2-2; 7 bases align to TRBD2. With V trimmed by 7 bases and J by 6 bases, 8 bases remained unmatched. CDR1 and CDR2 from the germline V gene are LGHDT and YNNKEL (reference sequence). CDR3 size: 14 residues. CDR3: CASKQRGLPGELFF. CDR3 nucleotide sequence: TGTGCCAGCAAGCAGCGGGGCCTTCCCGGGGAGCTGTTTTTT.

This clonotype was detected ten times or more. The rearrangement links TRBV6-1 to TRBJ1-6, with a possible D match to TRBD1 (5 bases). The germline V gene has CDR1 MNHNS and CDR2 SASEGT. V was cut by 10 bases and J by 7 bases, with 17 bases left in between. This CDR3 has 14 residues. In DNA form, the CDR3 reads TGTGCCACCTGGGACTCCGGGTGGAATTCACCCCTCCACTTT. This sequence encodes CATWDSGWNSPLHF.

The J gene is TRBJ2-1, the V gene TRBV12-3 or TRBV12-4; D call uncertain. The CDR3 consists of 14 residues. The ends were cut back, 5 bases at V and 8 bases at J, with 16 bases in the middle. The CDR3 region has the DNA TGTGCCAGCAGTACTACTCCTAGGGTCCATGAGCAGTTCTTC. Encoded protein: CASSTTPRVHEQFF.

The chain is built from TRBV9 and TRBJ2-3, with D maybe TRBD2 (5 bases). V dropped 0 bases and J dropped 3 bases, with 14 bases sitting between them. The length of the CDR3 is 16 residues. CDR1 SGDLS and CDR2 YYNGEE come from the germline V gene. Here the CDR3 DNA reads TGTGCCAGCAGCGTAGGCGGGTTCGGCGGAACAGATACGCAGTATTTT. This encodes CASSVGGFGGTDTQYF. Together with reference TRBV9 and TRBJ2-3, the CDR3 gives the full variable domain: DSGVTQTPKHLITATGQRVTLRCSPRSGDLSVYWYQQSLDQGLQFLIQYYNGEERAKGNILERFSAQQFPDLHSELNLSSLELGDSALYFCASSVGGFGGTDTQYFGPGTRLTVL.

On this clonotype: One junction end does not reproduce the germline sequence, and a read error may be involved. The rearrangement joins TRBV6-1 to TRBJ2-7; 8 nucleotides match TRBD1. The CDR3 is made up of 14 amino acids. Looked up from germline, CDR1 is MNHNS and CDR2 is SASEGT. The CDR3 nucleotides read TGTGCCCGCAGTCGGACAGGGAGCTCCTACGAGCAGTACTTC. Its protein product is CARSRTGSSYEQYF.

The chain combines TRBV5-1 with TRBJ2-1; D is perhaps TRBD1 (5 bases). V dropped 2 bases and J dropped 5 bases, with 14 bases sitting between them. From germline, CDR1 is SGHRS and CDR2 YFSETQ. The CDR3 covers 15 residues. The CDR3 coding sequence is TGCGCCAGCAGCTTATCAGTAGGGGTGCACAATGAGCAGTTCTTC. Encoded protein: CASSLSVGVHNEQFF.

This clonotype was seen ten or more times. The chain links TRBV29-1 to TRBJ2-5, with D maybe TRBD1 (6 bases). Trimming stripped 3 bases from V and 5 bases from J, with 16 bases between. The V gene's germline CDR1 is SQVTM and CDR2 ANQGSEA. The CDR3 totals 14 residues. CDR3 nucleotide sequence: TGCAGCGTTGATTTTGTAGGGGGTCGCGAGACCCAGTACTTC. Encoded protein: CSVDFVGGRETQYF.

This clonotype was counted at least ten times. This chain connects TRBV30 to TRBJ2-7, with TRBD2 identical over 11 bases. Germline CDR1 reads GTSNPN; CDR2 reads SVGIG (reference sequence). J was trimmed by 5 bases and V by 5 bases; bases with no gene match: 2. This CDR3 comprises 12 residues. The CDR3 spells CAWQGLADEQYF. In DNA, the CDR3 is TGTGCCTGGCAGGGACTAGCGGACGAGCAGTACTTC.

This clonotype was seen a handful of times. The chain is built from TRBV19 and TRBJ2-7; 7 bases agree with TRBD1. CDR1 and CDR2 (germline): LNHDA, SQIVND (reference sequence). V dropped 4 bases and J dropped 5; count of bases not matched to a gene: 5. The CDR3 contains 13 residues. The CDR3 region is CASSTTGDHEQYF. The CDR3 DNA is TGTGCCAGTAGTACCACAGGGGACCACGAGCAGTACTTC.

This clonotype was seen many times. The DNA for the CDR3 is TGTGCCAGCAGTTACTCGAAAAGGGGGTCCGAGACCCAGTACTTC. Translated: CASSYSKRGSETQYF. The rearrangement links TRBV6-2 or TRBV6-3 to TRBJ2-5; tentative D call: TRBD1 (6 bases). Trimming stripped 0 bases from V and 5 bases from J, with 13 bases between. The germline V gene has CDR1 MNHEY and CDR2 SVGEGT. The CDR3 consists of 15 residues.

At least ten counts were recorded for this clonotype. J is TRBJ2-5 and V is TRBV20-1, with 8 bases matching TRBD1. Trimming took 3 bases from V and 2 from J; bases not matched to a gene: 11. The CDR3 totals 16 residues. The germline CDR1 and CDR2 sequences are DFQATT and SNEGSKA (reference sequence). CDR3 in amino acids: CSARDTRGPGQETQYF. The CDR3 DNA reads as TGCAGTGCTAGGGACACCAGGGGGCCGGGGCAAGAGACCCAGTACTTC.

The sample holds many counts of this clonotype. The rearrangement uses TRBV6-1 and TRBJ2-7; TRBD1 aligns across 8 bases. The CDR3 length is 15 residues. CDR1 MNHNS and CDR2 SASEGT come from the germline V gene. Germline trimming cut 1 base from V and 4 bases from J; bases unmatched to any gene: 6. The DNA for the CDR3 is TGTGCCAGCAGTGAAGAGGCAGGGGGCGGGTACGAGCAGTACTTC. Amino acid sequence: CASSEEAGGGYEQYF.

V usage is TRBV4-1 and J usage is TRBJ2-3; possibly TRBD1 or TRBD2 for D (5 bases each). From germline, CDR1 is MGHRA and CDR2 YSYEKL. The CDR3 extends over 16 amino acids. V lost 0 bases and J lost 2, with 12 bases in between. Written as DNA, the CDR3 is TGCGCCAGCAGCCAAGAGGGGGTGGCGATCACAGATACGCAGTATTTT. It encodes CASSQEGVAITDTQYF.

The V gene is TRBV18, the J gene TRBJ1-3; possible D gene TRBD1, 6 bases. The CDR3 length is 17 residues. Germline V lookup: CDR1 KGHSH, CDR2 LQKENI. Trimming shortened V by 4 bases and J by 2 bases, and 18 bases separated the two germline ends. CDR3 in DNA: TGTGCCAGCTCACTTCTACTCCAGGGGAGGACTGGAAACACCATATATTTT. This codes for CASSLLLQGRTGNTIYF.

The gene calls are TRBV12-3 or TRBV12-4 and TRBJ2-2; unclear D gene. This CDR3 has 15 amino acids. V was clipped by 3 bases and J by 3 bases, with 11 bases between them. The CDR3 DNA is TGTGCCAGCAGTTTTGCAGGTCGGGACACCGGGGAGCTGTTTTTT. Translation gives CASSFAGRDTGELFF.

Of note for this clonotype: One base away lies a much larger clone, so this may be a sequencing read error. J is TRBJ2-5 and V is TRBV7-2, with D perhaps TRBD2 (6 bases). CDR1 and CDR2 from the germline V gene are SGHTA and FQGNSA. This CDR3 has 14 residues. V was clipped by 5 bases and J by 1 base, with 11 bases between them. CDR3 sequence (DNA): TGTACCAGCAGCATGAGCGGGTTCCAAGAGACCCAGTACTTC. Translating gives CTSSMSGFQETQYF.

This clonotype was counted ten times or more. The genes are TRBV25-1 and TRBJ2-7; 8 nucleotides line up with TRBD2. CDR3 length: 14 amino acids. J lost 2 bases, V lost 6 bases, and 6 bases had no gene match. Germline loops: CDR1 MGHDK, CDR2 SYGVNS. The CDR3 DNA follows: TGTGCCAGCAGCTCGACTAGCGACCCCTACGAGCAGTACTTC. It specifies CASSSTSDPYEQYF.

There are a few counts of this clonotype. The chain recombines TRBV19 with TRBJ2-5, with TRBD1 identical over 7 bases. CDR1 is LNHDA and CDR2 is SQIVND in the germline V gene (reference sequence). The CDR3 runs 16 residues. V lost 5 bases and J lost 5; bases outside the gene matches: 14. CDR3 in amino acids: CASSPRTGHVGETQYF. The CDR3 DNA follows: TGTGCCAGTAGTCCCCGGACAGGCCATGTGGGGGAGACCCAGTACTTC.

This clonotype has a count of ten or more. V usage is TRBV20-1 and J usage is TRBJ1-5, with 8 bases lining up with TRBD1. Germline assignment: CDR1 DFQATT and CDR2 SNEGSKA (reference sequence). V trimming: 3 bases; J trimming: 6 bases; junction bases outside the gene matches: 7. The CDR3 loop spans 14 amino acids. CDR3 in amino acids: CSASPTGGSQPQHF. The CDR3 coding sequence is TGCAGTGCTAGTCCCACAGGGGGGAGTCAGCCCCAGCATTTT.